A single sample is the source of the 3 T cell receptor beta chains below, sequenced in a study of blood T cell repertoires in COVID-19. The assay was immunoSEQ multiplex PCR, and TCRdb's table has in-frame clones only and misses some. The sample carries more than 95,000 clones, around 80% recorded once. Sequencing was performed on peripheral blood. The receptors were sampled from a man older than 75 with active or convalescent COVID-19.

CDR3 DNA sequence: TGTGCCAGTAGTCGCACGGCGGGGGGGCGTGAGCAGTTCTTC. Translated: CASSRTAGGREQFF. The rearrangement links TRBV19 to TRBJ2-1; 9 bases are shared with TRBD2. This CDR3 region has 14 residues. V trimming: 5 bases; J trimming: 9 bases; junction bases outside the gene matches: 8. CDR1 is LNHDA, CDR2 SQIVND, per germline (reference sequence).

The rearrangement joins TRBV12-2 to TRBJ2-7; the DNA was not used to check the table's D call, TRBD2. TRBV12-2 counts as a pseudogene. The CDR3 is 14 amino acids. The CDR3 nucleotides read TGTGCAAGTCGCTTAGGTCTTAGATCCTACGAGCAGTACTTC. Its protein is CASRLGLRSYEQYF.

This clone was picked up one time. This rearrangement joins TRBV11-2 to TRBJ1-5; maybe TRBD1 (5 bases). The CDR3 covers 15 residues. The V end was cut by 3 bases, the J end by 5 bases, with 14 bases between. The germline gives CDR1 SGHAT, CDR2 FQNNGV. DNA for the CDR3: TGTGCCAGCAGCTTTACGGGGGGGTGGGATCAGCCCCAGCATTTT. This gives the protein CASSFTGGWDQPQHF.